This is a list of T cell receptor beta chains from one sample in a study of control samples from healthy donors and cancer patients. Generated by immunoSEQ multiplex PCR, the TCRdb table keeps only in-frame clones and is missing some. The sample carries about 150,000 clones, just over 85% recorded once. The sequenced sample was blood. These receptors were collected from a man between 18 and 29 years old in good health. The CDR3 runs from the conserved cysteine through the conserved F or W. Fields, in order: CDR3 length, V gene, CDR3 protein.

>14|TRBV2
CASWSGLSNQPQHF
>15|TRBV28
CASSFGGLDGNTIYF
>15|TRBV18
CASSPGQGDVYGYTF
>14|TRBV6-2/TRBV6-3
CASSYSIAPYEQYF
>13|TRBV29-1
CSAMTYSTDTQYF
>15|TRBV6-2/TRBV6-3
CASSYIRDPYTEAFF
>18|TRBV7-9
CASSLGDRGLMVAGELFF
>13|TRBV25-1
CASRGTLSYEQYF
>16|TRBV10-3
CAISERASSSYNEQFF
>14|TRBV28
CACGAGDFNYGYTF
>14|TRBV6-5
CASRRDRGAEKLFF
>13|TRBV6-2/TRBV6-3
CASSYSGTKGYTF
>11|TRBV29-1
CSVDPKGSYTF
>15|TRBV3-1/TRBV3-2
CASSQGAGHRYGYTF
>15|TRBV5-1
CASSTRGGGVGEQFF
>19|TRBV6-2/TRBV6-3
CASSYGRQGLAYSYNEQFF
>15|TRBV19
CASSIFQTPNTEAFF
>17|TRBV21-1
CASSKMRDRKLNTEAFF
>13|TRBV19
CASSISRRDGYTF
>17|TRBV7-8
CASSPDQGTGGAGGYTF
>12|TRBV29-1
CSTTGRTGELFF
>15|TRBV11-2
CASSLMWSRAGELFF
>13|TRBV28
CASSLRRDRQAFF